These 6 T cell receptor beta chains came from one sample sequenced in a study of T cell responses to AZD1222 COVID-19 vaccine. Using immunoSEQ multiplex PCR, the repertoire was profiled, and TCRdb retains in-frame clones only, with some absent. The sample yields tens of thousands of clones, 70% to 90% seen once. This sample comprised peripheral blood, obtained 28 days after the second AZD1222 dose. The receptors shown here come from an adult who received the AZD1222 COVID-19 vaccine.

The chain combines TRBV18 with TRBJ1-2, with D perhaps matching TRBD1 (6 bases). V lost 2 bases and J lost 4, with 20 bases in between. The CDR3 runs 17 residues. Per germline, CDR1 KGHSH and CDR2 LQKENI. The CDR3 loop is CASSPNLATGELYGYTF. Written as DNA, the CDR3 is TGTGCCAGCTCACCAAATCTCGCGACAGGAGAGCTCTATGGCTACACCTTC.

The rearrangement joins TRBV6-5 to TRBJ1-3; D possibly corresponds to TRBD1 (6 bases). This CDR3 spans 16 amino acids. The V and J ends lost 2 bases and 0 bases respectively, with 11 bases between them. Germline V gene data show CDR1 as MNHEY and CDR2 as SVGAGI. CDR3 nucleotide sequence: TGTGCCAGCAGTTACGATCACAGGGTCTCTGGAAACACCATATATTTT. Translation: CASSYDHRVSGNTIYF.

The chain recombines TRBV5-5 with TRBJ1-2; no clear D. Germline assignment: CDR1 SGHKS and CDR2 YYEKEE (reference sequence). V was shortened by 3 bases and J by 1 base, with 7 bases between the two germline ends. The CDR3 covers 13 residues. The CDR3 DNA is TGTGCCAGCAGCTCTCAACTTAACTATGGCTACACCTTC. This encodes CASSSQLNYGYTF.

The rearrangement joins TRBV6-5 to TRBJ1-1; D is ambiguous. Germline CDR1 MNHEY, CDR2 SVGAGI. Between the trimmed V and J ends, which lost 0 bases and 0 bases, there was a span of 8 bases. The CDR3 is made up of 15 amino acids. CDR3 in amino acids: CASSYSPGMNTEAFF. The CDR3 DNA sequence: TGTGCCAGCAGTTACTCGCCGGGGATGAACACTGAAGCTTTCTTT.

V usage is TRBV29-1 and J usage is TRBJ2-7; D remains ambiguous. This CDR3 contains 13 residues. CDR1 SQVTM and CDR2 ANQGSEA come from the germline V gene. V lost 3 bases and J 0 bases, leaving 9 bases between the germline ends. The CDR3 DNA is TGCAGCGTTGATCTTGGCGGCTCCTACGAGCAGTACTTC. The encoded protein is CSVDLGGSYEQYF.

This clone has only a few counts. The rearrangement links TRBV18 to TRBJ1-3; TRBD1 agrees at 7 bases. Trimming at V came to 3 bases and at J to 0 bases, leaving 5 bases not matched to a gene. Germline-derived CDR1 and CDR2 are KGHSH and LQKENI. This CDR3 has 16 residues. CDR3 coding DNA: TGTGCCAGCTCACCGAGGACAGGACGCTCTGGAAACACCATATATTTT. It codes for CASSPRTGRSGNTIYF.